This entry is about one TCR beta chain. Its antigen is not known. TCRdb recomputed calls from the reads with MiXCR, one row per CDR3 protein. The profile shows just over 450,000 distinct CDR3 sequences, under 45% of them singletons. This specimen belongs to a study of T cell repertoires in cytomegalovirus infection. Study details: Both a matching HLA type and CMV infection were indicated by public TCR beta signatures.

V was trimmed by 4 bases and J by 0 bases, leaving 14 bases between them. There are 16 residues in the CDR3. CDR1 SGHDT and CDR2 YYEEEE come from the germline V gene. This specimen was cultured PBMCs, taken from culture after CMV antigen stimulation. The TCR comes from a human donor in good health (CMV status not recorded). Some clones in this sample may be carry-over from other donors' samples. The chain carries TRBV5-6 and TRBJ2-1; D possibly corresponds to TRBD1 (5 bases). CDR3 region: CASSGTGSSSYNEQFF. The CDR3 DNA sequence: TGTGCCAGCAGCGGTACAGGATCAAGCTCCTACAATGAGCAGTTCTTC.